Below, one T cell receptor beta chain is given with its context. As yet, its antigen is unknown. Sequencing was designed to attain a depth spanning 1 in 200,000 to 1 in 1 million T cells. Assay: immunoSEQ multiplex PCR; the TCRdb copy retains only in-frame clones and omits some. The data hold about 68,000 clones, with 80% observed a single time. Cryopreserved PBMCs were the source of approximately 2 micrograms of genomic DNA, which went to TCR beta libraries. The data stem from a study of cytotoxic CD8 clonotypes in ibrutinib-treated CLL. Findings of the study overall: Against age-matched healthy donors, baseline clonality ran higher and tracked circulating CD8+ T-cell counts. Clonality increased at ibrutinib response and stayed stable in sustained remission. At progression, however, it fell back toward baseline.

V was cut by 0 bases and J by 0 bases, with 11 bases left in between. Per germline, CDR1 SGHNT and CDR2 YYREEE (reference sequence). This CDR3 region has 16 residues. J is TRBJ2-3 and V is TRBV5-4, with D possibly matching TRBD2 (5 bases). The sample in question was PBMCs, obtained at disease progression, from a patient treated with ibrutinib. This clonotype originated in a human donor with chronic lymphocytic leukemia. The CDR3 protein is CASSLGLLTSTDTQYF. CDR3 coding DNA: TGTGCCAGCAGCTTGGGACTACTTACTAGCACAGATACGCAGTATTTT.